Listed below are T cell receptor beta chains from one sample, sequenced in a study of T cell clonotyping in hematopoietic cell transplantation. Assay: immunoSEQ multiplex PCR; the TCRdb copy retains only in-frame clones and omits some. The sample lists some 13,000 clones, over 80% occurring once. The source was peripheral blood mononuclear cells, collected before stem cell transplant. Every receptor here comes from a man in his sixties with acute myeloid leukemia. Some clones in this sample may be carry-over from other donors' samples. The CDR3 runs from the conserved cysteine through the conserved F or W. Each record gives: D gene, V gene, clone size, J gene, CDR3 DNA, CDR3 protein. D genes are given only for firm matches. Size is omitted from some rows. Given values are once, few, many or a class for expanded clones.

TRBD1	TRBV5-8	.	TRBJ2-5	TGTGCCAGCAGCCCTGGGACAGGGGACCAAGAGACCCAGTACTTC	CASSPGTGDQETQYF
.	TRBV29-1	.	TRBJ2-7	TGCAGCGTTGGAGATTACGAGCAGTACTTC	CSVGDYEQYF
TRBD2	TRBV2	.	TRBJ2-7	TGTGCCAGCAGTGTCACTAGCGGGGGGGCTGGGGAGCAGTACTTC	CASSVTSGGAGEQYF
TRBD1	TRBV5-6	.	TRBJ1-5	TGTGCCAGCAGCAGAGGACAGGGCAATCAGCCCCAGCATTTT	CASSRGQGNQPQHF
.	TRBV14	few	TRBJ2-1	TGTGCCAGCAGCCAAGGGGGGGAGCAGTTCTTC	CASSQGGEQFF
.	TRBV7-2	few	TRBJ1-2	TGTGCCAGCAGCGCCTCCTCCGGTTATGGCTACACCTTC	CASSASSGYGYTF
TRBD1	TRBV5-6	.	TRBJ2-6	TGTGCCAGCAGCCCAGAGACAGGGGTGGCCAACGTCCTGACTTTC	CASSPETGVANVLTF
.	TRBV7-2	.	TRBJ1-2	TGTGCCAGCAGCTTATTTTCGGATTCCGAGAACTATGGCTACACCTTC	CASSLFSDSENYGYTF
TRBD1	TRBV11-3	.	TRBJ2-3	TGTGCCAGCAGCAAAAACAGGGGGCGCGTTTTTGAAGGGGGTAAGGATACGCAGTATTTT	CASSKNRGRVFEGGKDTQYF
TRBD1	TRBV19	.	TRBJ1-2	TGTGCCAGTAGCCCAGGACAGGGAAACTATGGCTACACCTTC	CASSPGQGNYGYTF
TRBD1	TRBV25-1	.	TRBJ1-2	TGTGCCAGCAGTGACCGACAGGGGATTGGAGGCTACACCTTC	CASSDRQGIGGYTF